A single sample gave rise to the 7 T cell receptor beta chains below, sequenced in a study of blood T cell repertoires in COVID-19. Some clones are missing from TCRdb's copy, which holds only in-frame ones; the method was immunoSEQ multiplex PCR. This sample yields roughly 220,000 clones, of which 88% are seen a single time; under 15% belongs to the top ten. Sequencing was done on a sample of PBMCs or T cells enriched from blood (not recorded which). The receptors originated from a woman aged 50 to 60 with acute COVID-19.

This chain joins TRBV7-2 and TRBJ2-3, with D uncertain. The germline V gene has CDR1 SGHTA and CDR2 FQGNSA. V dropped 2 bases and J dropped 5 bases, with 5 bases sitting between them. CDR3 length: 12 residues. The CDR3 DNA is TGTGCCAGCAGCTTAATCATAGATACGCAGTATTTT. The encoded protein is CASSLIIDTQYF.

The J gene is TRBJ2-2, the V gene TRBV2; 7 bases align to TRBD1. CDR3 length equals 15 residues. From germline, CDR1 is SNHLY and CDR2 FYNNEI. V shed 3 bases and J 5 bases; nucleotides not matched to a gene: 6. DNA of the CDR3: TGTGCCAGCAGTGATCAAGGGGGCGGAACCGGGGAGCTGTTTTTT. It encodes CASSDQGGGTGELFF. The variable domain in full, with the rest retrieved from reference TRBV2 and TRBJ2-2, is EPEVTQTPSHQVTQMGQEVILRCVPISNHLYFYWYRQILGQKVEFLVSFYNNEISEKSEIFDDQFSVERPDGSNFTLKIRSTKLEDSAMYFCASSDQGGGTGELFFGEGSRLTVL.

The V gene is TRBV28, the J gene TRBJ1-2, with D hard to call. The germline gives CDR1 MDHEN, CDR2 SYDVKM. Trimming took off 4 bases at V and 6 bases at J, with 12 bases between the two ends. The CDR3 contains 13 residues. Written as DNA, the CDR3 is TGTGCCAGCAGTTCCCAGTTCCTCGATGGCTACACCTTC. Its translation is CASSSQFLDGYTF.

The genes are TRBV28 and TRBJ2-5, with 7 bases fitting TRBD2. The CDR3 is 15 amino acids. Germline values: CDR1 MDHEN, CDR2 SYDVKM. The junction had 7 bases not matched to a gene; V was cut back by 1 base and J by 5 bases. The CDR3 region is CASSLSRLAPETQYF. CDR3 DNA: TGTGCCAGCAGTTTATCGAGACTAGCCCCGGAGACCCAGTACTTC.

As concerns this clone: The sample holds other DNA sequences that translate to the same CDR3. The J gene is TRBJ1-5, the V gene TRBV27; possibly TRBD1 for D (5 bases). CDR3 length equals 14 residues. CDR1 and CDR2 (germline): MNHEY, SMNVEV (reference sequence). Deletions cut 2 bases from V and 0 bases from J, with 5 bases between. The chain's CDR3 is CASSLRGSNQPQHF. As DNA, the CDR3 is TGTGCCAGCAGTTTAAGGGGTAGCAATCAGCCCCAGCATTTT.

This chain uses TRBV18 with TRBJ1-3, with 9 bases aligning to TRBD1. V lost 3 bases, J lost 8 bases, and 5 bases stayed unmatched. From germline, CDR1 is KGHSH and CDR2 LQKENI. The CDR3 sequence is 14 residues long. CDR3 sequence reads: CASSPTGGVYTIYF. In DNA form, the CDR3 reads TGTGCCAGCTCACCTACAGGGGGCGTGTACACCATATATTTT.

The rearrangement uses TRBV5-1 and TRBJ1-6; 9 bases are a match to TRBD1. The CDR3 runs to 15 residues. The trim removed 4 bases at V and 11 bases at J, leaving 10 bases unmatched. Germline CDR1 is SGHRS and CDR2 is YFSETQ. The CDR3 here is CASSPGGGQGTPLHF. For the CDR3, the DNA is TGCGCCAGCAGCCCCGGGGGGGGACAGGGTACACCCCTCCACTTT.